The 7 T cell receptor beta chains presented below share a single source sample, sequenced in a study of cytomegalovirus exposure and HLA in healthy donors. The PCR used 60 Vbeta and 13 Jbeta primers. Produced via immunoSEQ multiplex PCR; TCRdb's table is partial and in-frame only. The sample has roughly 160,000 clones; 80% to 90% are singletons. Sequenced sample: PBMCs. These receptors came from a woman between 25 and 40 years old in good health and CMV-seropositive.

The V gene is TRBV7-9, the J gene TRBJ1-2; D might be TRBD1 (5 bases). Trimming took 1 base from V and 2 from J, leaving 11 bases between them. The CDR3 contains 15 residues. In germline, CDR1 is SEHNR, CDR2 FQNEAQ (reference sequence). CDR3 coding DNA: TGTGCCAGCAGCTTAGACTCAGGGATCAACTATGGCTACACCTTC. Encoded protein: CASSLDSGINYGYTF.

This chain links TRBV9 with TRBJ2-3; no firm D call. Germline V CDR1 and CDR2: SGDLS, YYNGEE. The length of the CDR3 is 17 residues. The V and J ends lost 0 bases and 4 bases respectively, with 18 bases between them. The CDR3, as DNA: TGTGCCAGCAGCGTAGAGCCCGGTCTGACCCAGGCAGATACGCAGTATTTT. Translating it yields CASSVEPGLTQADTQYF.

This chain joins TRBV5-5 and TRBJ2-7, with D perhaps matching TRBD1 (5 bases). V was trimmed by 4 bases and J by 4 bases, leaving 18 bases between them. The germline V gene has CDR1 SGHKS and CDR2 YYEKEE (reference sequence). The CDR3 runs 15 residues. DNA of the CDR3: TGTGCCAGCAGCATCCGACAGCCAAGCATTTACGAGCAGTACTTC. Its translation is CASSIRQPSIYEQYF. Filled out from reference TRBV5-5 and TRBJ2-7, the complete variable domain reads DAGVTQSPTHLIKTRGQQVTLRCSPISGHKSVSWYQQVLGQGPQFIFQYYEKEERGRGNFPDRFSARQFPNYSSELNVNALLLGDSALYLCASSIRQPSIYEQYFGPGTRLTVT.

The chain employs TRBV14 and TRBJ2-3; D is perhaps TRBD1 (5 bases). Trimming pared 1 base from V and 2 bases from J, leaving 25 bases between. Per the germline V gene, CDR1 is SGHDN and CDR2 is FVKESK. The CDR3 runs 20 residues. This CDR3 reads CASSQGSWAESLTATDTQYF. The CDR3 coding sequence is TGTGCCAGCAGCCAAGGATCCTGGGCAGAATCGTTGACAGCCACAGATACGCAGTATTTT.

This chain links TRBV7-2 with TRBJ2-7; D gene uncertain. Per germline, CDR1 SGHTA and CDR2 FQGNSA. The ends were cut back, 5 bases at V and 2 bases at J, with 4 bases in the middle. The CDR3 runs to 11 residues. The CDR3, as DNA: TGTGCCAGCAGCACTCCCTACGAGCAGTACTTC. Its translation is CASSTPYEQYF.

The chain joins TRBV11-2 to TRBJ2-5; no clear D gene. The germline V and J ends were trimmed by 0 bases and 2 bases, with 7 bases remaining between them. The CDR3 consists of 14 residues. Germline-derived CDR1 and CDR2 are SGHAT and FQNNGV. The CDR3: CASSLEVLQETQYF. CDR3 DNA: TGTGCCAGCAGCTTAGAGGTCCTACAAGAGACCCAGTACTTC.

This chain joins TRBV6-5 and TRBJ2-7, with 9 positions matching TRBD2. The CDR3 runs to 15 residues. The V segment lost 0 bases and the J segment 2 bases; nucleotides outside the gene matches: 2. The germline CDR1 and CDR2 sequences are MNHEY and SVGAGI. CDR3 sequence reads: CASSYSASGAYEQYF. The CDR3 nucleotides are TGTGCCAGCAGTTACTCGGCTAGCGGGGCCTACGAGCAGTACTTC.